The present T cell receptor (beta chain) was sequenced within a study of blood T cell repertoires in COVID-19. Overall study context: Samples representing acute and convalescent COVID-19 were sourced from the United States, Italy and Spain. Sources were T cells, B-cell-depleted T cells, or PBMCs; the material itself was cDNA or gDNA.

The V segment lost 6 bases and the J segment 7 bases; nucleotides outside the gene matches: 9. The CDR3 extends over 17 amino acids. Per the germline V gene, CDR1 is LNHDA and CDR2 is SQIVND (reference sequence). Source study methods: Nucleated cell number was recorded as an estimate derived from reference gene primer amplification. Produced via immunoSEQ multiplex PCR; TCRdb's table is partial and in-frame only. That table is the source of V, J and clone size, and D and trimming were worked out from the DNA. The sample contains some 100,000 clones, about nine tenths of which appear only once. This TCR derives from a man in his sixties with acute or convalescent COVID-19. The source material was peripheral blood. The V and J genes are TRBV19 and TRBJ2-4; 16 bases fit TRBD2. CDR3 in amino acids: CASRQGLAGGPGNIQYF. CDR3 DNA sequence: TGTGCCAGTAGACAGGGACTAGCGGGAGGGCCGGGGAACATTCAGTACTTC.